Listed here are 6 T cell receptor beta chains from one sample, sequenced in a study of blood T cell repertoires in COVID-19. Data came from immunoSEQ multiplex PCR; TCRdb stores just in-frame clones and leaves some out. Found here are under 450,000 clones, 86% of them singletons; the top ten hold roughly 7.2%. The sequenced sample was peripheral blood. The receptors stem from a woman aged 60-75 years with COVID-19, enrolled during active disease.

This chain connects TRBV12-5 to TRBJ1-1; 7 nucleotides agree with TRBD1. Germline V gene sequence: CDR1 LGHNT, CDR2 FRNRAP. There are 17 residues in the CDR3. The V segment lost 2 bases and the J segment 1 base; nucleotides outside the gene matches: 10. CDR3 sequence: CASGLLTGKGTNTEAFF. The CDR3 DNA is TGTGCTAGTGGTTTGTTGACAGGGAAGGGTACGAACACTGAAGCTTTCTTT. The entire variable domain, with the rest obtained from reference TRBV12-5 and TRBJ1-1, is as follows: DARVTQTPRHKVTEMGQEVTMRCQPILGHNTVFWYRQTMMQGLELLAYFRNRAPLDDSGMPKDRFSAEMPDATLATLKIQPSEPRDSAVYFCASGLLTGKGTNTEAFFGQGTRLTVV.

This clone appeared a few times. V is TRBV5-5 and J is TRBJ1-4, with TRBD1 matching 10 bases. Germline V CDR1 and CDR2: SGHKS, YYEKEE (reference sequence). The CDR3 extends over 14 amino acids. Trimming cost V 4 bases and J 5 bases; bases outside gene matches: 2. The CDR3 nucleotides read TGTGCCAGCAGCGGGGGACAGGGGAATGAAAAACTGTTTTTT. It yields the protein CASSGGQGNEKLFF.

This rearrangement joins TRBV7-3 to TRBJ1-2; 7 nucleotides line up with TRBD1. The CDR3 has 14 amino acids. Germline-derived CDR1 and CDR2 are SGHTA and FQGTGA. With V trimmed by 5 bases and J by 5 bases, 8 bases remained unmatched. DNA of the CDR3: TGTGCCAGCAGCCCGGGGACAGCTACTTATGGCTACACCTTC. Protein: CASSPGTATYGYTF.

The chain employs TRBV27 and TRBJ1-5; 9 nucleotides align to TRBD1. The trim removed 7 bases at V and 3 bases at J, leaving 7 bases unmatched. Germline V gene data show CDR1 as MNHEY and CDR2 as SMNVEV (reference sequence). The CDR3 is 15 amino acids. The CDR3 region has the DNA TGTGCCAGCACTGCGGGGACAGGGCCCAATCAGCCCCAGCATTTT. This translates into CASTAGTGPNQPQHF.

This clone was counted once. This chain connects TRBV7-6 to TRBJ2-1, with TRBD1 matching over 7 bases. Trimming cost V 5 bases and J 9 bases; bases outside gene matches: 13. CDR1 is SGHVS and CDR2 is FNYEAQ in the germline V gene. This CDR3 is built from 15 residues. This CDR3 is CASSPGGQKHIEQFF. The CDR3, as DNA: TGTGCCAGCAGCCCAGGGGGACAGAAACACATTGAGCAGTTCTTC.

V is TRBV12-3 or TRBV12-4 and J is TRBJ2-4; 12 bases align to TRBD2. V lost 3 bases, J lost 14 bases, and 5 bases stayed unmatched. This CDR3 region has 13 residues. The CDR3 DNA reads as TGTGCCAGCAGTTTCTCCCTAGCGGGGGGGGAGTACTTC. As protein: CASSFSLAGGEYF.